These 30 T cell receptor beta chains originate from one sample sequenced in a study of blood T cell repertoires in COVID-19. Produced via immunoSEQ multiplex PCR; TCRdb's table is partial and in-frame only. Of fewer than 150,000 clones in the sample, approximately 85% were seen once. Sequenced material: peripheral blood. The receptors stem from a woman aged 60-75 years with COVID-19, enrolled during active disease.

V usage is TRBV12-3 or TRBV12-4 and J usage is TRBJ2-3; no definite D call. The CDR3 runs to 11 residues. V gave up 6 bases and J gave up 7 bases, with 8 bases separating them. Here the CDR3 reads CASSGGYTQYF. CDR3 DNA: TGTGCCAGCAGCGGCGGCTATACGCAGTATTTT.

The gene calls are TRBV9 and TRBJ1-6, with 7 bases that match TRBD1. V shed 3 bases, J shed 7 bases, and the junction held 4 bases outside the gene matches. CDR1 and CDR2 (germline): SGDLS, YYNGEE. The CDR3 covers 14 residues. CDR3 sequence (DNA): TGTGCCAGCAGCGCTTACAGGGGAAATTCACCCCTCCACTTT. Translated: CASSAYRGNSPLHF.

J is TRBJ1-2 and V is TRBV10-3; the D gene is possibly TRBD1 (5 bases). The CDR3 is 16 residues long. Germline V lookup: CDR1 ENHRY, CDR2 SYGVKD. The V end lost 0 bases, the J end lost 3 bases, and 14 bases lay between the germline ends. The CDR3 sequence: CAISESMGLGHYGYTF. DNA for the CDR3: TGTGCCATCAGTGAGTCGATGGGGCTCGGTCACTATGGCTACACCTTC.

The chain employs TRBV9 and TRBJ1-2; D remains unclear. Germline V gene sequence: CDR1 SGDLS, CDR2 YYNGEE. V dropped 0 bases and J dropped 0 bases, with 9 bases sitting between them. The CDR3 consists of 15 residues. CDR3 loop: CASSVASLSNYGYTF. CDR3 bases: TGTGCCAGCAGCGTAGCCAGTCTTTCTAACTATGGCTACACCTTC.

V usage is TRBV13 and J usage is TRBJ1-1, with 7 nucleotides matching TRBD1. CDR1 PRHDT and CDR2 FYEKMQ come from the germline V gene (reference sequence). The CDR3 is 16 residues long. Germline trimming cut 2 bases from V and 1 base from J; bases unmatched to any gene: 7. The CDR3 is CASSLSSQGGNTEAFF. CDR3 DNA: TGTGCCAGCAGCTTATCCTCGCAGGGGGGGAACACTGAAGCTTTCTTT.

Concerning this clone: At the DNA level, this CDR3 is encoded by other sequences in the same sample as well. The rearrangement links TRBV2 to TRBJ2-7; TRBD1 agrees at 7 bases. From germline, CDR1 is SNHLY and CDR2 FYNNEI. This CDR3 has 14 residues. V gave up 3 bases and J gave up 3 bases; unmatched junction bases: 5. CDR3 in DNA: TGTGCCAGCAGTGACGGCCAGGGGGTCTACGAGCAGTACTTC. Amino acids: CASSDGQGVYEQYF.

This chain uses TRBV27 with TRBJ2-7; tentatively, D is TRBD2 (5 bases). V shed 3 bases and J shed 4 bases, with 13 bases lying between them. The CDR3 runs to 14 residues. Germline CDR1 reads MNHEY; CDR2 reads SMNVEV (reference sequence). DNA for the CDR3: TGTGCCAGCAGTTTTGGAGGACCGAAATACGAGCAGTACTTC. Its protein is CASSFGGPKYEQYF.

This clone occurred once. The V and J genes are TRBV24-1 and TRBJ1-6, with 7 bases identical to TRBD1. Trimming at V came to 1 base and at J to 11 bases, leaving 16 bases not matched to a gene. The CDR3 totals 18 residues. The germline V gene encodes CDR1 KGHDR and CDR2 SFDVKD. CDR3 sequence (DNA): TGTGCCACCAGTGATTTCCATGTAAGGGGGCATCTCACAACACCCCTCCACTTT. It specifies CATSDFHVRGHLTTPLHF.

This clone was picked up a small number of times. The chain has TRBV10-2 and TRBJ1-1; 8 nucleotides match TRBD1. The CDR3 spans 15 residues. The V gene's germline CDR1 is WSHSY and CDR2 SAAADI. The J segment lost 10 bases and the V segment lost 5 bases, leaving 15 bases of the junction unmatched. CDR3 bases: TGCGCCAGCAGTCCCGATATTACCGGGACAGGTGGAGCTTTCTTT. Translation gives CASSPDITGTGGAFF.

This sequence joins TRBV19 and TRBJ2-3, with TRBD2 as a possible D gene (5 bases). V was shortened by 7 bases and J by 2 bases, with 16 bases between the two germline ends. The length of the CDR3 is 15 residues. CDR1 is LNHDA, CDR2 SQIVND, per germline (reference sequence). CDR3 protein: CASKPAVGFTDTQYF. The CDR3 region has the DNA TGTGCCAGTAAGCCAGCGGTGGGTTTCACAGATACGCAGTATTTT.

The gene calls are TRBV29-1 and TRBJ1-2; D gene uncertain. V lost 1 base to trimming and J lost 8 bases, with 17 bases between them. The CDR3 runs 14 residues. CDR1 SQVTM and CDR2 ANQGSEA come from the germline V gene. This chain's CDR3 is CSVEGTLSVGGYTF. CDR3 nucleotide sequence: TGCAGCGTTGAAGGGACTCTCTCCGTTGGGGGCTACACCTTC.

The J gene is TRBJ2-5, the V gene TRBV2; 13 nucleotides align to TRBD2. J gave up 5 bases and V 3 bases, and 9 bases lay outside the gene matches. CDR1 and CDR2 from the germline V gene are SNHLY and FYNNEI. This CDR3 has 17 amino acids. This CDR3 is CASSDETSGGLRETQYF. In DNA form, the CDR3 reads TGTGCCAGCAGTGACGAGACTAGCGGGGGGCTCCGGGAGACCCAGTACTTC.

J is TRBJ2-5 and V is TRBV19; TRBD2 is a possible D gene (7 bases). Germline CDR1 is LNHDA and CDR2 is SQIVND (reference sequence). Trimming removed 3 bases from V and 5 bases from J, with 13 bases in between. CDR3 length: 14 residues. CDR3 sequence reads: CASSIGGLWETQYF. The CDR3 DNA reads as TGTGCCAGTAGTATCGGGGGGCTATGGGAGACCCAGTACTTC.

The rearrangement joins TRBV18 to TRBJ1-1; D is possibly TRBD1 (5 bases). V was trimmed by 0 bases and J by 1 base, leaving 9 bases between them. Germline V gene sequence: CDR1 KGHSH, CDR2 LQKENI. The CDR3 has 15 residues. CDR3 sequence (DNA): TGTGCCAGCTCACCACCGACAGCTAAGAACACTGAAGCTTTCTTT. It translates to CASSPPTAKNTEAFF.

This clone was observed a handful of times. V is TRBV3-1 (or the pseudogene TRBV3-2) and J is TRBJ1-1; D possibly corresponds to TRBD1 (5 bases). The CDR3 has 13 residues. Germline V gives CDR1 LGHDT, CDR2 YNNKEL (reference sequence). V dropped 3 bases and J dropped 1 base, with 6 bases sitting between them. The CDR3 sequence: CASSQGQNTEAFF. CDR3 in DNA: TGTGCCAGCAGCCAGGGGCAGAACACTGAAGCTTTCTTT.

This chain connects TRBV27 to TRBJ2-1; no clear D gene. The CDR3 loop spans 11 amino acids. Per germline, CDR1 MNHEY and CDR2 SMNVEV (reference sequence). Trimming shortened V by 3 bases and J by 9 bases, and 6 bases separated the two germline ends. The CDR3 loop reads CASSFPPEQFF. As DNA, the CDR3 is TGTGCCAGCAGTTTCCCTCCTGAGCAGTTCTTC.

The V gene is TRBV24-1, the J gene TRBJ1-2; D remains ambiguous. This CDR3 region has 13 residues. Germline V lookup: CDR1 KGHDR, CDR2 SFDVKD. Trimming stripped 0 bases from V and 5 bases from J, with 6 bases between. The CDR3: CATSDLTGYGYTF. In nucleotides, the CDR3 is TGTGCCACCAGTGATTTGACGGGGTATGGCTACACCTTC.

J is TRBJ1-5 and V is TRBV30; D perhaps matches TRBD1 (5 bases). V lost 2 bases and J lost 4, with 18 bases in between. This CDR3 has 16 residues. Germline CDR1 is GTSNPN and CDR2 is SVGIG (reference sequence). The CDR3 DNA sequence: TGTGCCTGGAGTACCCCCACCGGGACTCAGAATCAGCCCCAGCATTTT. Translation: CAWSTPTGTQNQPQHF. The variable domain in full, with the rest retrieved from reference TRBV30 and TRBJ1-5, is SQTIHQWPATLVQPVGSPLSLECTVEGTSNPNLYWYRQAAGRGLQLLFYSVGIGQISSEVPQNLSASRPQDRQFILSSKKLLLSDSGFYLCAWSTPTGTQNQPQHFGDGTRLSIL.

The chain recombines TRBV9 with TRBJ1-3; 8 bases are shared with TRBD1. V lost 3 bases to trimming and J lost 2 bases; unmatched junction nucleotides: 4. This CDR3 is built from 15 residues. Germline CDR1 and CDR2: SGDLS and YYNGEE. CDR3 sequence: CASSETGEPGNTIYF. CDR3 DNA: TGTGCCAGCAGCGAGACAGGGGAACCTGGAAACACCATATATTTT. The full variable domain, its missing parts supplied by reference TRBV9 and TRBJ1-3, is DSGVTQTPKHLITATGQRVTLRCSPRSGDLSVYWYQQSLDQGLQFLIQYYNGEERAKGNILERFSAQQFPDLHSELNLSSLELGDSALYFCASSETGEPGNTIYFGEGSWLTVV.

The J gene is TRBJ2-5, the V gene TRBV6-2 or TRBV6-3; TRBD2 matches at 10 bases. The CDR3 runs 15 residues. J gave up 1 base and V 4 bases, and 3 bases lay outside the gene matches. Germline-derived CDR1 and CDR2 are MNHEY and SVGEGT. The CDR3 nucleotides read TGTGCCAGCAGTTCGGCTAGCGGGGGCCAAGAGACCCAGTACTTC. Encoded protein: CASSSASGGQETQYF.

The rearrangement joins TRBV2 to TRBJ1-1; maybe TRBD1 (5 bases). Germline loops: CDR1 SNHLY, CDR2 FYNNEI. V lost 6 bases, J lost 4 bases, and 15 bases lay in between. This CDR3 is built from 14 residues. CDR3 DNA sequence: TGTGCCAGCAGGGCACAGGTCCTGGGCACTGAAGCTTTCTTT. It specifies CASRAQVLGTEAFF.

V gene TRBV19 combines with J gene TRBJ2-1, with TRBD1 matching over 8 bases. The CDR3 length is 14 residues. Germline V gene data show CDR1 as LNHDA and CDR2 as SQIVND (reference sequence). With 4 bases clipped from V and 7 bases from J, the junction kept 6 bases outside the gene matches. CDR3 loop: CASSTGGAGNEQFF. The DNA for the CDR3 is TGTGCCAGTAGTACAGGGGGCGCGGGGAATGAGCAGTTCTTC.

The chain carries TRBV11-2 and TRBJ2-1; 8 nucleotides line up with TRBD1. Germline V gene sequence: CDR1 SGHAT, CDR2 FQNNGV. The V and J ends lost 2 bases and 6 bases, in that order; junction bases with no gene match: 9. The CDR3 loop spans 16 amino acids. DNA for the CDR3: TGTGCCAGCAGCTTAATTCAAGGACAGGGAGGCAATGAGCAGTTCTTC. It yields the protein CASSLIQGQGGNEQFF.

This clone was seen a single time. The chain is built from TRBV30 and TRBJ1-5; tentatively, D is TRBD1 (5 bases). This CDR3 is built from 13 residues. The V end lost 1 base, the J end lost 5 bases, and 9 bases lay between the germline ends. The V gene's germline CDR1 is GTSNPN and CDR2 SVGIG (reference sequence). The CDR3 loop is CAWSGGTDQPQHF. CDR3 DNA: TGTGCCTGGAGTGGGGGCACTGATCAGCCCCAGCATTTT.

This chain links TRBV3-1 (or the pseudogene TRBV3-2) with TRBJ1-2; TRBD1 matches 9 bases. The CDR3 is made up of 14 amino acids. Trimming removed 4 bases from V and 8 bases from J; junction bases left unmatched: 8. Germline V lookup: CDR1 LGHDT, CDR2 YNNKEL (reference sequence). The CDR3 nucleotides are TGTGCCAGCAGCCCGGGACAGGGCATAGGGGGCTACACCTTC. Its translation: CASSPGQGIGGYTF.

This clone was seen a few times. The rearrangement joins TRBV19 to TRBJ1-2; 10 bases line up with TRBD1. J was trimmed by 5 bases and V by 8 bases; bases with no gene match: 11. Germline V gene sequence: CDR1 LNHDA, CDR2 SQIVND (reference sequence). The CDR3 is made up of 15 amino acids. The CDR3 sequence: CASGVRQGAGYGYTF. CDR3 DNA sequence: TGTGCCAGTGGAGTAAGACAGGGGGCAGGGTATGGCTACACCTTC.

The CDR3 reads CASSSGTGVTGELFF. The DNA of the CDR3 is TGTGCCAGCAGCTCCGGGACAGGGGTGACCGGGGAGCTGTTTTTT. The J gene is TRBJ2-2, the V gene TRBV7-9, with 10 bases that match TRBD1. This CDR3 spans 15 amino acids. V lost 4 bases, J lost 5 bases, and 4 bases stayed unmatched. Germline assignment: CDR1 SEHNR and CDR2 FQNEAQ (reference sequence).

This clone is a singleton in its sample. The genes are TRBV7-8 and TRBJ2-5, with TRBD2 matching over 7 bases. Germline V gene data show CDR1 as SGHVS and CDR2 as FQNEAQ. Trimming at V came to 1 base and at J to 0 bases, leaving 20 bases not matched to a gene. The CDR3 is 21 amino acids. The CDR3 loop reads CASSLEMLAKRGRIHQETQYF. CDR3 sequence (DNA): TGTGCCAGCAGCTTAGAGATGTTAGCCAAGCGGGGCCGGATCCACCAAGAGACCCAGTACTTC.

The gene calls are TRBV19 and TRBJ1-5, with 9 bases lining up with TRBD1. The junction had 9 bases not matched to a gene; V was cut back by 1 base and J by 5 bases. The CDR3 is 17 residues long. Per germline, CDR1 LNHDA and CDR2 SQIVND (reference sequence). CDR3 in DNA: TGTGCCAGTAGTATAGGGGACAGGGTAGGGGTTGATCAGCCCCAGCATTTT. Protein: CASSIGDRVGVDQPQHF.

The chain combines TRBV9 with TRBJ1-1; no definite D call. This CDR3 is built from 17 residues. Germline loops: CDR1 SGDLS, CDR2 YYNGEE. Trimming shortened V by 3 bases and J by 1 base, and 19 bases separated the two germline ends. Written as DNA, the CDR3 is TGTGCCAGCAGCGGAGTGTACAGTCCCACCCCGAACACTGAAGCTTTCTTT. The encoded protein is CASSGVYSPTPNTEAFF. The full variable domain, its missing parts supplied by reference TRBV9 and TRBJ1-1, is DSGVTQTPKHLITATGQRVTLRCSPRSGDLSVYWYQQSLDQGLQFLIQYYNGEERAKGNILERFSAQQFPDLHSELNLSSLELGDSALYFCASSGVYSPTPNTEAFFGQGTRLTVV.